These 30 T cell receptor beta chains came from one sample sequenced in a study of T-cell memory formation after mild COVID-19. TCRdb re-derived calls from the 5' RACE reads in MiXCR, one entry per CDR3 protein. The table includes about 180,000 distinct CDR3 sequences, 15% to 20% detected once. The source material was PBMCs or a T cell subset sorted from them (not recorded which). The source of these receptors is a man younger than 30 who had mild COVID-19 (a few samples of this study predate the infection). Cell type and time point are not known.

This clonotype was observed a handful of times. V and J are TRBV6-5 and TRBJ1-1; no definite D call. CDR1 and CDR2 (germline): MNHEY, SVGAGI. The CDR3 has 13 amino acids. V lost 2 bases, J lost 3 bases, and 7 bases lay in between. CDR3 sequence (DNA): TGTGCCAGCAGTTACCTACAAGACACTGAAGCTTTCTTT. It is translated as CASSYLQDTEAFF.

This clonotype was seen only a few times. The CDR3 sequence is CAIREAGTQETQYF. In DNA form, the CDR3 reads TGTGCCATCAGGGAAGCGGGGACCCAAGAGACCCAGTACTTC. The chain carries TRBV10-3 and TRBJ2-5; TRBD2 agrees at 7 bases. V lost 6 bases to trimming and J lost 1 base; unmatched junction nucleotides: 5. Germline V gene sequence: CDR1 ENHRY, CDR2 SYGVKD. CDR3 length: 14 residues.

This clonotype was counted only a few times. The CDR3 loop reads CASSESILAYGYTF. The DNA of the CDR3 is TGTGCCAGCAGTGAATCGATATTAGCGTATGGCTACACCTTC. V gene TRBV25-1 combines with J gene TRBJ1-2, with unresolved D. CDR1 and CDR2 from the germline V gene are MGHDK and SYGVNS. The V end lost 1 base, the J end lost 5 bases, and 11 bases lay between the germline ends. There are 14 residues in the CDR3.

This clonotype was counted a few times. The junction differs from germline at one of its ends, possibly a read error. The chain uses TRBV7-7 and TRBJ2-5; D perhaps matches TRBD2 (5 bases). In germline, CDR1 is SSHAT, CDR2 FNYEAQ (reference sequence). The CDR3 contains 14 residues. The CDR3 protein is CASSPGVTQETQYF. The CDR3 nucleotides are TGTGCTAGCAGCCCCGGGGTAACCCAAGAGACCCAGTACTTC. Supplemented by reference TRBV7-7 and TRBJ2-5, the full variable domain reads GAGVSQSPRYKVTKRGQDVTLRCDPISSHATLYWYQQALGQGPEFLTYFNYEAQPDKSGLPSDRFSAERPEGSISTLTIQRTEQRDSAMYRCASSPGVTQETQYFGPGTRLLVL.

This chain connects TRBV7-2 to TRBJ2-5, with TRBD1 matching 7 bases. CDR3 length: 13 residues. V trimming: 6 bases; J trimming: 3 bases; junction bases outside the gene matches: 4. Germline V gene sequence: CDR1 SGHTA, CDR2 FQGNSA. The CDR3: CASRTGVEETQYF. The DNA for the CDR3 is TGTGCCAGCAGAACAGGGGTTGAAGAGACCCAGTACTTC.

This clonotype was observed a few times. The chain recombines TRBV5-6 with TRBJ1-2, with a possible D match to TRBD1 (5 bases). The CDR3 is 14 amino acids. Deletions cut 4 bases from V and 8 bases from J, with 18 bases between. CDR1 SGHDT and CDR2 YYEEEE come from the germline V gene. CDR3 amino acids: CASSPGLENWGYTF. In nucleotides, the CDR3 is TGTGCCAGCAGCCCGGGACTGGAGAACTGGGGCTACACCTTC.

This chain joins TRBV6-2 or TRBV6-3 and TRBJ2-1; TRBD1 aligns across 7 bases. CDR3 size: 13 residues. The trim removed 3 bases at V and 10 bases at J, leaving 6 bases unmatched. CDR1 is MNHEY and CDR2 is SVGEGT in the germline V gene. CDR3 in DNA: TGTGCCAGCAGTTATCAGGGGGTGTCCGAGCAGTTCTTC. Translating it yields CASSYQGVSEQFF.

This clonotype was observed a handful of times. DNA of the CDR3: TGTGCCAGCAGCTGGAGACCTGCTAGGGGTTCGGAGTACTTC. This sequence encodes CASSWRPARGSEYF. The chain is built from TRBV5-5 and TRBJ2-5; D might be TRBD1 (5 bases). The CDR3 runs 14 residues. V dropped 3 bases and J dropped 12 bases, with 21 bases sitting between them. Per the germline V gene, CDR1 is SGHKS and CDR2 is YYEKEE (reference sequence).

This chain joins TRBV20-1 and TRBJ2-5; possibly TRBD1 for D (5 bases). The CDR3 consists of 15 residues. V lost 0 bases, J lost 1 base, and 12 bases lay in between. Germline V CDR1 and CDR2: DFQATT, SNEGSKA (reference sequence). The CDR3 nucleotides read TGCAGTGCTAGAGAGGGGCGTAGTTCCCAAGAGACCCAGTACTTC. Protein sequence: CSAREGRSSQETQYF.

This clonotype was picked up a small number of times. V gene TRBV5-1 combines with J gene TRBJ2-1; 8 positions agree with TRBD1. Germline lookup yields CDR1 SGHRS and CDR2 YFSETQ. J gave up 8 bases and V 1 base, and 2 bases lay outside the gene matches. This CDR3 is 13 amino acids long. CDR3 in amino acids: CASSLPGGHEQFF. The CDR3 DNA follows: TGCGCCAGCAGCTTGCCAGGGGGCCATGAGCAGTTCTTC.

This clonotype turned up a few times. V gene TRBV6-5 combines with J gene TRBJ1-1; D is possibly TRBD1 (6 bases). CDR1 and CDR2 from the germline V gene are MNHEY and SVGAGI. Trimming shortened V by 0 bases and J by 0 bases, and 11 bases separated the two germline ends. The length of the CDR3 is 16 residues. The CDR3 here is CASSYSGGLMNTEAFF. The CDR3 coding sequence is TGTGCCAGCAGTTACTCGGGGGGCCTCATGAACACTGAAGCTTTCTTT.

V usage is TRBV4-3 and J usage is TRBJ1-2, with a weak D call TRBD1 (5 bases). Germline CDR1 LGHNA, CDR2 YSLEER. CDR3 length: 14 amino acids. Trimming pared 1 base from V and 4 bases from J, leaving 10 bases between. CDR3 residues: CASSQVGRAYGYTF. Written as DNA, the CDR3 is TGCGCCAGCAGCCAAGTGGGCAGGGCCTATGGCTACACCTTC.

A few counts support this clonotype. In DNA form, the CDR3 reads TGCGCCAGCAGCTTGGTAGCCCACGAGCAGTACTTC. It translates to CASSLVAHEQYF. The chain recombines TRBV5-1 with TRBJ2-7, with D unclear. Trimming removed 0 bases from V and 5 bases from J, with 6 bases in between. There are 12 residues in the CDR3. Per germline, CDR1 SGHRS and CDR2 YFSETQ.

This clonotype was seen only a few times. The chain is built from TRBV5-1 and TRBJ2-7, with D possibly TRBD2 on 6 matching bases. V lost 0 bases and J lost 4, with 20 bases in between. The germline V gene encodes CDR1 SGHRS and CDR2 YFSETQ. The CDR3 runs 17 residues. The CDR3 DNA reads TGCGCCAGCAGCTTGGTGGAGGGAAGAGTTGGTGGTTACGAGCAGTACTTC. Protein sequence: CASSLVEGRVGGYEQYF. The variable domain in full, completed from reference TRBV5-1 and TRBJ2-7, reads KAGVTQTPRYLIKTRGQQVTLSCSPISGHRSVSWYQQTPGQGLQFLFEYFSETQRNKGNFPGRFSGRQFSNSRSEMNVSTLELGDSALYLCASSLVEGRVGGYEQYFGPGTRLTVT.

The rearrangement uses TRBV12-3 or TRBV12-4 and TRBJ1-6, with unresolved D. The CDR3 runs to 12 residues. The V end lost 1 base, the J end lost 10 bases, and 5 bases lay between the germline ends. The CDR3 loop is CASSLVPSPLHF. As DNA, the CDR3 is TGTGCCAGCAGTTTAGTTCCCTCACCCCTCCACTTT.

This chain joins TRBV5-1 and TRBJ1-2; tentatively, D is TRBD1 (5 bases). The CDR3 totals 14 residues. Between the trimmed V and J ends, which lost 3 bases and 7 bases, there was a span of 16 bases. Germline assignment: CDR1 SGHRS and CDR2 YFSETQ. The CDR3 protein is CASSSGPGQGGYTF. As DNA, the CDR3 is TGCGCCAGCAGCTCGGGCCCAGGGCAGGGTGGCTACACCTTC. Drawing the rest from reference TRBV5-1 and TRBJ1-2, the complete variable domain is KAGVTQTPRYLIKTRGQQVTLSCSPISGHRSVSWYQQTPGQGLQFLFEYFSETQRNKGNFPGRFSGRQFSNSRSEMNVSTLELGDSALYLCASSSGPGQGGYTFGSGTRLTVV.

This clonotype has just a few counts. V usage is TRBV6-5 and J usage is TRBJ2-7, with a weak D call TRBD1 (6 bases). Germline V gene data show CDR1 as MNHEY and CDR2 as SVGAGI. Trimming took off 6 bases at V and 2 bases at J, with 14 bases between the two ends. The CDR3 sequence is 14 residues long. The CDR3: CASRPQGIPYEQYV. The CDR3 nucleotides read TGTGCCAGCAGACCACAGGGAATCCCCTACGAGCAGTACGTC.

The genes are TRBV7-2 and TRBJ1-2; 7 bases agree with TRBD1. Germline V lookup: CDR1 SGHTA, CDR2 FQGNSA. The CDR3 extends over 13 amino acids. V shed 4 bases and J 4 bases; nucleotides not matched to a gene: 3. The CDR3, as DNA: TGTGCCAGCAGCTCGGGACAGTTCTATGGCTACACCTTC. Protein: CASSSGQFYGYTF.

The chain combines TRBV7-2 with TRBJ1-5; no clear D gene. Between the trimmed V and J ends, which lost 1 base and 7 bases, there was a span of 8 bases. This CDR3 region has 13 residues. The germline gives CDR1 SGHTA, CDR2 FQGNSA. The CDR3 region has the DNA TGTGCCAGCAGCTTAGTGGGATTCCAGCCCCAGCATTTT. Amino acid sequence: CASSLVGFQPQHF.

The V call is TRBV4-3, the J call TRBJ1-4, with 8 bases matching TRBD1. CDR3 size: 15 residues. V shed 5 bases, J shed 6 bases, and the junction held 8 bases outside the gene matches. Germline V gives CDR1 LGHNA, CDR2 YSLEER. The CDR3 DNA is TGCGCCAGCAGCGAATCAGGGGGCCGGGATGAAAAACTGTTTTTT. It yields the protein CASSESGGRDEKLFF.

The chain carries TRBV7-9 and TRBJ1-1, with D perhaps TRBD1 (6 bases). The CDR3 length is 15 residues. V shed 4 bases and J shed 3 bases, with 15 bases lying between them. Germline V gene lookup returns CDR1 SEHNR and CDR2 FQNEAQ (reference sequence). In nucleotides, the CDR3 is TGTGCCAGCAGCTCGAACAGGGTCCTCGACACTGAAGCTTTCTTT. This translates into CASSSNRVLDTEAFF. Supplemented by reference TRBV7-9 and TRBJ1-1, the full variable domain reads DTGVSQNPRHKITKRGQNVTFRCDPISEHNRLYWYRQTLGQGPEFLTYFQNEAQLEKSRLLSDRFSAERPKGSFSTLEIQRTEQGDSAMYLCASSSNRVLDTEAFFGQGTRLTVV.

This clonotype was found a few times. The CDR3 DNA reads TGTGCCAGCAGGGGGGTAGGAACTGAAGCTTTCTTT. It yields the protein CASRGVGTEAFF. The genes are TRBV11-2 and TRBJ1-1, with D perhaps matching TRBD1 (5 bases). V was trimmed by 6 bases and J by 5 bases, leaving 10 bases between them. CDR1 is SGHAT and CDR2 is FQNNGV in the germline V gene. This CDR3 has 12 amino acids.

This chain links TRBV5-4 with TRBJ2-5; D may be TRBD1 or TRBD2 (5 bases each). CDR3 length equals 13 residues. V was trimmed by 2 bases and J by 3 bases, leaving 8 bases between them. Germline V lookup: CDR1 SGHNT, CDR2 YYREEE (reference sequence). Here the CDR3 DNA reads TGTGCCAGCAGCTTTTGGGGGAAAGAGACCCAGTACTTC. It translates to CASSFWGKETQYF.

The gene calls are TRBV5-1 and TRBJ1-5, with D perhaps matching TRBD1 (6 bases). V was shortened by 4 bases and J by 7 bases, with 12 bases between the two germline ends. Germline CDR1 is SGHRS and CDR2 is YFSETQ. The CDR3 loop spans 13 amino acids. The CDR3 DNA sequence: TGCGCCAGCAGCGCGGAGGGGGGCCAGCCCCAGCATTTT. Residues: CASSAEGGQPQHF.

Only a few counts were recorded for this clonotype. The chain combines TRBV7-9 with TRBJ1-2; a weak D match, TRBD1 (5 bases). The CDR3 has 14 residues. V lost 3 bases and J lost 2, with 10 bases in between. Germline CDR1 reads SEHNR; CDR2 reads FQNEAQ (reference sequence). The CDR3 DNA is TGTGCCAGCAGCTTCGGGGGGACCAACTATGGCTACACCTTC. This sequence encodes CASSFGGTNYGYTF.

The J gene is TRBJ2-5, the V gene TRBV6-2 or TRBV6-3; TRBD1 matches 8 bases. Unmatched junction bases numbered 9, after V lost 5 bases and J lost 7 bases. Germline values: CDR1 MNHEY, CDR2 SVGEGT. The CDR3 consists of 14 residues. The CDR3 nucleotides are TGTGCCAGCAGTCTGCAGGGGGCAGGAAGGACCCAGTACTTC. It translates to CASSLQGAGRTQYF.

Only a few counts were recorded for this clonotype. The chain combines TRBV5-1 with TRBJ1-2, with D perhaps matching TRBD1 (6 bases). From germline, CDR1 is SGHRS and CDR2 YFSETQ. This CDR3 has 13 residues. The V and J ends lost 5 bases and 6 bases respectively, with 14 bases between them. CDR3 sequence (DNA): TGCGCCAGCAGTCTAGGGGGAACGGATGGCTACACCTTC. It translates to CASSLGGTDGYTF. The variable domain in full, with the rest retrieved from reference TRBV5-1 and TRBJ1-2, is KAGVTQTPRYLIKTRGQQVTLSCSPISGHRSVSWYQQTPGQGLQFLFEYFSETQRNKGNFPGRFSGRQFSNSRSEMNVSTLELGDSALYLCASSLGGTDGYTFGSGTRLTVV.

This clonotype was detected a few times. V gene TRBV4-1 combines with J gene TRBJ2-7; D ambiguous. The ends were cut back, 6 bases at V and 2 bases at J, with 17 bases in the middle. The CDR3 length is 15 residues. Germline lookup yields CDR1 MGHRA and CDR2 YSYEKL. The CDR3: CASSLDVTETYEQYF. The CDR3 bases are TGCGCCAGCAGTCTGGACGTGACGGAGACCTACGAGCAGTACTTC.

This clonotype appeared a few times. The chain carries TRBV7-3 and TRBJ2-3, with D perhaps TRBD2 (6 bases). V lost 3 bases to trimming and J lost 5 bases, with 15 bases between them. This CDR3 has 15 amino acids. From germline, CDR1 is SGHTA and CDR2 FQGTGA. CDR3 DNA: TGTGCCAGCAGCTTCGGCGGGATAGACAGAGATACGCAGTATTTT. Amino acids: CASSFGGIDRDTQYF.

The rearrangement uses TRBV5-1 and TRBJ1-1; a possible D gene is TRBD1 (5 bases). The CDR3 runs 14 residues. CDR1 and CDR2 from the germline V gene are SGHRS and YFSETQ. V lost 5 bases and J lost 1, with 12 bases in between. The CDR3 nucleotides read TGCGCCAGCAGTTACGACAGCACGAACACTGAAGCTTTCTTT. This translates into CASSYDSTNTEAFF. The variable domain in full, with the rest retrieved from reference TRBV5-1 and TRBJ1-1, is KAGVTQTPRYLIKTRGQQVTLSCSPISGHRSVSWYQQTPGQGLQFLFEYFSETQRNKGNFPGRFSGRQFSNSRSEMNVSTLELGDSALYLCASSYDSTNTEAFFGQGTRLTVV.